This TCR beta chain derives from a study of beta chain features in type 1 diabetes. Study observations and caveats: PCR might favor shorter templates, equally in patients and controls. Individuals with type 1 diabetes displayed fewer insertions and more deletions at VDJ junctions.

The whole isolated RNA underwent reverse transcription, so sequencing captured expressed TCRB transcripts. Only in-frame clones appear in the TCRdb table, and some are missing; sequencing was by immunoSEQ multiplex PCR. The sample shows about 360,000 clones, around 12% of them seen only once. CDR1 and CDR2 (germline): SSHAT, FNYEAQ (reference sequence). V dropped 7 bases and J dropped 5; count of bases not matched to a gene: 2. The CDR3 is 12 amino acids. This clone was detected only a few times. Its specificity is unknown. The TCR was taken from a man in his late teens or twenties in good health. The chain has TRBV7-7 and TRBJ2-1, with 7 bases lining up with TRBD2. The sample consisted of naive CD4+ T cells from blood. The CDR3 sequence: CASIGGNNEQFF. The CDR3 region has the DNA TGTGCCAGCATCGGGGGGAACAATGAGCAGTTCTTC.